These 2 T cell receptor beta chains were sequenced from one sample in a study of T cells in localized non-small cell lung cancer. Clones were read by immunoSEQ multiplex PCR, and TCRdb kept only the in-frame ones, dropping some. Of tens of thousands of clones detected, about 90% appear once; the ten largest clones hold approximately 22%. The source was peripheral blood, collected before any cancer treatment. These receptor sequences come from a man aged 40 to 69 with stage I squamous cell lung carcinoma.

This rearrangement joins TRBV27 to TRBJ2-7; TRBD1 aligns across 11 bases. The V gene end was trimmed by 4 bases and the J gene end by 4 bases; junction bases not matched to a gene: 6. This CDR3 region has 15 residues. Germline V gene data show CDR1 as MNHEY and CDR2 as SMNVEV (reference sequence). CDR3 nucleotides: TGTGCCAGCAGTTCCCCCGGGACAGGGGGATACGAGCAGTACTTC. It translates to CASSSPGTGGYEQYF.

The chain uses TRBV6-1 and TRBJ2-3; perhaps TRBD1 as D (5 bases). Trimming stripped 10 bases from V and 3 bases from J, with 17 bases between. The CDR3 loop spans 14 amino acids. Germline lookup yields CDR1 MNHNS and CDR2 SASEGT. This CDR3 reads CATQWQGVTDTQYF. In DNA, the CDR3 is TGTGCCACCCAGTGGCAGGGTGTGACAGATACGCAGTATTTT.